This TCR beta chain originates from a study of control samples from healthy donors and cancer patients. Generated by immunoSEQ multiplex PCR, the TCRdb table keeps only in-frame clones and is missing some. The sample lists some 54,000 clones; approximately 95% were seen once. Trimming took off 6 bases at V and 2 bases at J, with 14 bases between the two ends. Germline CDR1 and CDR2: MNHEY and SMNVEV (reference sequence). The CDR3 consists of 15 residues. This TCR was recovered from a young woman in good health. Sequencing was done on a sample of blood. V gene TRBV27 combines with J gene TRBJ2-1; no firm D call. CDR3 sequence reads: CASSKEALTYNEQFF. In nucleotides, the CDR3 is TGTGCCAGCAGCAAAGAGGCCCTAACCTACAATGAGCAGTTCTTC.